Listed below are T cell receptor beta chains from one sample, sequenced in a study of CD8 T cells in ankylosing spondylitis. TCRdb re-derived calls from the 5' RACE reads in MiXCR, one entry per CDR3 protein. Of a few hundred thousand distinct CDR3 sequences in the sample, approximately 12% are singletons; the top ten hold nearly 7%. Sequencing was done on a sample of blood, either unsorted or a sorted T cell fraction (not recorded which). These receptors came from a male donor with ankylosing spondylitis. CDR3s include the opening cysteine and the closing phenylalanine or tryptophan. The D gene is left open where the match is weak. Not all rows give a size; the values are once, few, many and, for expanded clones, a class.

v_call	j_call	d_call	clone_size	cdr3_aa	cdr3_nt
TRBV29-1	TRBJ2-7	TRBD2	few	CSVTPKAGGYYEQYF	TGCAGCGTGACACCTAAAGCGGGAGGTTACTACGAGCAGTACTTC
TRBV3-1	TRBJ2-1	-	-	CASSQAPQGGRNEQFF	TGTGCCAGCAGCCAAGCTCCACAGGGAGGTCGCAATGAGCAGTTCTTC
TRBV5-6	TRBJ1-5	-	-	CASSLSGRRIQPQHF	TGTGCCAGCAGCTTGTCGGGACGGAGGATTCAGCCCCAGCATTTT
TRBV20-1	TRBJ2-3	TRBD2	few	CSARDRVSGISTDTQYF	TGCAGTGCTAGAGATAGGGTTAGCGGGATAAGCACAGATACGCAGTATTTT
TRBV10-3	TRBJ2-5	-	-	CAIAPRAGYQETQYF	TGTGCCATCGCCCCCCGGGCAGGTTATCAAGAGACCCAGTACTTC
TRBV5-6	TRBJ2-3	TRBD2	-	CASSSASGSTDTQYF	TGTGCCAGCAGTTCGGCTAGCGGTAGCACAGATACGCAGTATTTT
TRBV20-1	TRBJ1-4	-	few	CSAPNIATNEKLFF	TGCAGTGCTCCAAACATTGCAACTAATGAAAAACTGTTTTTT
TRBV12-5	TRBJ2-5	-	-	CASGEQHRTQYF	TGTGCTAGTGGAGAACAGCACCGGACCCAGTACTTC
TRBV10-3	TRBJ1-1	TRBD1	-	CAIRDRGTEAFF	TGTGCCATCAGGGACAGGGGCACTGAAGCTTTCTTT
TRBV7-9	TRBJ1-4	-	-	CASSPLTGLAKEKLFF	TGTGCCAGCAGCCCGCTAACCGGTCTCGCGAAGGAAAAACTGTTTTTT
TRBV5-1	TRBJ2-6	-	many	CASSLETSGANVLTF	TGCGCCAGCAGCTTGGAAACTAGTGGGGCCAACGTCCTGACTTTC
TRBV5-5	TRBJ1-2	-	few	CASSLLRGLEAGYTF	TGTGCCAGCAGCTTGTTAAGAGGGTTAGAGGCTGGCTACACCTTC
TRBV20-1	TRBJ1-1	-	-	CSAETPIDREAFF	TGCAGTGCTGAGACGCCTATTGATAGAGAAGCTTTCTTT
TRBV11-1	TRBJ2-7	TRBD1	-	CASSSRVGGGTGETYEQYF	TGTGCCAGCAGCTCGCGGGTAGGTGGCGGGACAGGAGAAACCTACGAGCAGTACTTC
TRBV5-6	TRBJ2-2	TRBD2	few	CASSSPVLERDGRNTGELFF	TGTGCCAGCAGCTCCCCAGTTCTCGAGCGGGACGGTAGGAACACCGGGGAGCTGTTTTTT
TRBV20-1	TRBJ1-1	-	-	CSARDRWDTEAFF	TGCAGTGCTAGAGATCGGTGGGACACTGAAGCTTTCTTT
TRBV11-2	TRBJ2-2	-	many	CASRGLNTGELFF	TGTGCCAGCAGAGGACTGAACACCGGGGAGCTGTTTTTT
TRBV24-1	TRBJ1-2	-	many	CATSESGGDYGYTF	TGTGCCACCAGTGAGTCGGGAGGAGACTATGGCTACACCTTC
TRBV18	TRBJ1-1	-	few	CASSPGVIQNTEAFF	TGTGCCAGCTCTCCCGGGGTAATTCAGAACACTGAAGCTTTCTTT
TRBV6-2/TRBV6-3	TRBJ1-2	-	-	CASSQGHAAEGYTF	TGTGCCAGCAGTCAGGGACACGCGGCGGAAGGCTACACCTTC
TRBV12-3/TRBV12-4	TRBJ1-1	TRBD1	-	CASDYGDRDTEAFF	TGTGCCAGCGACTATGGGGACAGGGACACTGAAGCTTTCTTT
TRBV5-1	TRBJ2-3	-	-	CASSLEGPQDTDTQYF	TGCGCCAGCAGCTTGGAAGGACCGCAGGACACAGATACGCAGTATTTT